What follows describes a single T cell receptor (beta chain). Antigen specificity is unknown. The CDR3 spans 16 residues. Germline lookup yields CDR1 MNHEY and CDR2 SVGAGI. V was cut by 2 bases and J by 1 base, with 12 bases left in between. This record belongs to a study of beta chain features in type 1 diabetes. Overall study: Sorted cell examination encompassed 85 million to 140 million cells across all samples.

All of the isolated RNA was reverse transcribed, so expressed TCRB transcripts were sequenced. TCRdb's copy holds only in-frame clones and misses some; the assay was immunoSEQ multiplex PCR. Altogether under 850,000 clones are present, around 15% being singletons, with the ten largest covering less than 0.025%. Overall study findings and caveats: For patients and controls alike, PCR might favor shorter templates to the same degree. Type 1 diabetes patients had TCRB CDR3s that were shorter (moderately but significantly so) in all four CD4+ subsets.

Once sorted, every population was more than 95% pure. The chain carries TRBV6-5 and TRBJ1-5, with D uncertain. The clonotype was recovered from a man between 18 and 29 years old with type 1 diabetes. Input material: naive CD4+ T cells from blood. CDR3 bases: TGTGCCAGCAGTTACGTGGTGGCGCTAAGCAATCAGCCCCAGCATTTT. Translation: CASSYVVALSNQPQHF.